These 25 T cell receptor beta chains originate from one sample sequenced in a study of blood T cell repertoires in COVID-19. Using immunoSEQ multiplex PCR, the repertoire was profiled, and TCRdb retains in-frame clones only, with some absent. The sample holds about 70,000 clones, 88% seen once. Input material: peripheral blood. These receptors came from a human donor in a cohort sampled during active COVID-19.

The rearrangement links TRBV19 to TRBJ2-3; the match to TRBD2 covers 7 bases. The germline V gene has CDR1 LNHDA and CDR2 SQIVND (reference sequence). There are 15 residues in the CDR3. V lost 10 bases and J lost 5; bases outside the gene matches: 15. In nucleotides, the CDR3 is TGTGCCACCGCCCCGAGGCGGGAGCGGGGAGATACGCAGTATTTT. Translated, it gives CATAPRRERGDTQYF.

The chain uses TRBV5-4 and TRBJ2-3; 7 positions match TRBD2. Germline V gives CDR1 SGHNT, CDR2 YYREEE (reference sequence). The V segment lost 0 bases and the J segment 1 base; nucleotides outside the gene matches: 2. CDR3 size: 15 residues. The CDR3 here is CASSLGGGGTDTQYF. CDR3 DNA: TGTGCCAGCAGCTTGGGGGGAGGGGGCACAGATACGCAGTATTTT. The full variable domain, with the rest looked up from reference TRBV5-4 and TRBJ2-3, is ETGVTQSPTHLIKTRGQQVTLRCSSQSGHNTVSWYQQALGQGPQFIFQYYREEENGRGNFPPRFSGLQFPNYSSELNVNALELDDSALYLCASSLGGGGTDTQYFGPGTRLTVL.

CDR3 protein: CASRPHGTGGGETQYF. CDR3 sequence (DNA): TGTGCCAGCAGGCCCCACGGGACAGGGGGTGGGGAGACCCAGTACTTC. The V gene is TRBV27, the J gene TRBJ2-5, with 11 bases that match TRBD1. Looked up from germline, CDR1 is MNHEY and CDR2 is SMNVEV (reference sequence). The CDR3 has 16 residues. V lost 6 bases to trimming and J lost 5 bases; unmatched junction nucleotides: 11.

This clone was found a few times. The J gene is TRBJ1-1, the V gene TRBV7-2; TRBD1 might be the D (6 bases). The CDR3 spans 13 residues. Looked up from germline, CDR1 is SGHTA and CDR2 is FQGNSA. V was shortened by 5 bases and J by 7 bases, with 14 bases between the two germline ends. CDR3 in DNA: TGTGCCAGCAGCGTTAGGGACACCTATGAAGCTTTCTTT. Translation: CASSVRDTYEAFF. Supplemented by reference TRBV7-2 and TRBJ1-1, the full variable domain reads GAGVSQSPSNKVTEKGKDVELRCDPISGHTALYWYRQSLGQGLEFLIYFQGNSAPDKSGLPSDRFSAERTGGSVSTLTIQRTQQEDSAVYLCASSVRDTYEAFFGQGTRLTVV.

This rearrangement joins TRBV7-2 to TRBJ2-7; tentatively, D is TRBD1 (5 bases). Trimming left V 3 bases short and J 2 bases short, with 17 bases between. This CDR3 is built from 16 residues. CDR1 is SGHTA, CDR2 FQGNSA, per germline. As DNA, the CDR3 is TGTGCCAGCAGCTTCCCCGAAGGGGCTTTTACCTACGAGCAGTACTTC. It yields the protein CASSFPEGAFTYEQYF.

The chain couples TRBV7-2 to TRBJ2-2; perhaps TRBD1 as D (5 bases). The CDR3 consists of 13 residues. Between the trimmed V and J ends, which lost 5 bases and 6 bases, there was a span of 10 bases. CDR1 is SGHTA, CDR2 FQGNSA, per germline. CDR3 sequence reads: CASSTQGPGELFF. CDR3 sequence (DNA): TGTGCCAGCAGCACGCAGGGTCCCGGGGAGCTGTTTTTT.

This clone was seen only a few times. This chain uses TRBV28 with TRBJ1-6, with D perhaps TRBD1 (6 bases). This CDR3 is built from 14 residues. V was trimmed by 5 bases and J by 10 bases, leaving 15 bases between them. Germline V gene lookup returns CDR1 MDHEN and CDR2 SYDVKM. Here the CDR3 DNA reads TGTGCCAGCAGTAGGGGGGGCGAAGGGTCACCCCTCCACTTT. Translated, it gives CASSRGGEGSPLHF.

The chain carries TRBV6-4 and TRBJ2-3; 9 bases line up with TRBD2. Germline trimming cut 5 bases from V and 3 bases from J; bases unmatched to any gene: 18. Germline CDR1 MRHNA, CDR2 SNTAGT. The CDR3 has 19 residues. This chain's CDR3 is CASSRGGEGGRATTDTQYF. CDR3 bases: TGTGCCAGCAGTCGTGGCGGAGAGGGCGGGAGGGCCACGACAGATACGCAGTATTTT.

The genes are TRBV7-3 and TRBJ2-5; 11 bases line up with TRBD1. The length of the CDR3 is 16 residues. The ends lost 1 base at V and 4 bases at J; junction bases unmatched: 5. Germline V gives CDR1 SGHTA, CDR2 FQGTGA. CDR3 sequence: CASSLNGQGAGETQYF. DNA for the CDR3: TGTGCCAGCAGCTTAAACGGACAGGGGGCGGGAGAGACCCAGTACTTC.

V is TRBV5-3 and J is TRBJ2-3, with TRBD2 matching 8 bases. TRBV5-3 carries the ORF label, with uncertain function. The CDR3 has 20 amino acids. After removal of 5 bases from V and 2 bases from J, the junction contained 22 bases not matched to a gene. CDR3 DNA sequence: TGTGCCAGAAGGGGTACAGGTCTCCAATCGAGCGGGAGAGTCACAGATACGCAGTATTTT. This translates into CARRGTGLQSSGRVTDTQYF.

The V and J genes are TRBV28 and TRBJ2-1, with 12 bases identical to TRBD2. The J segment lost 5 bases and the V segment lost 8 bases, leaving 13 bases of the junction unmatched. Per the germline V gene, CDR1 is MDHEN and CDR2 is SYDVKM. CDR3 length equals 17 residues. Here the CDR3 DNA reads TGTGCCAGCCGGGGGTCTAGCGGGAGGGCCTCGAACAATGAGCAGTTCTTC. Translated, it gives CASRGSSGRASNNEQFF. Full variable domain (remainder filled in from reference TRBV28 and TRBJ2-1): DVKVTQSSRYLVKRTGEKVFLECVQDMDHENMFWYRQDPGLGLRLIYFSYDVKMKEKGDIPEGYSVSREKKERFSLILESASTNQTSMYLCASRGSSGRASNNEQFFGPGTRLTVL.

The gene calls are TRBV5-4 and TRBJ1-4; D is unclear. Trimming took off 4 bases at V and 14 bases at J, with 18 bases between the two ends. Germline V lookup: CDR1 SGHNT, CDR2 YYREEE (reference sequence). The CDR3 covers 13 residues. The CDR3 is CASSLGPTRRLFF. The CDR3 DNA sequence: TGTGCCAGCAGCCTGGGCCCCACGAGGAGGCTGTTTTTT.

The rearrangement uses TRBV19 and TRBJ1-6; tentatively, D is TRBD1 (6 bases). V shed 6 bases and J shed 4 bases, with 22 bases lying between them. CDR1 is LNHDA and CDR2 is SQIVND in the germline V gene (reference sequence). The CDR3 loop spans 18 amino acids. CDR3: CASSILLQDSGYNSPLHF. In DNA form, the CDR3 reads TGTGCCAGTAGCATCCTACTGCAGGACAGCGGATATAATTCACCCCTCCACTTT.

The CDR3 coding sequence is TGTGCCACCAGCAGAGAAGAGGGTCACGGTCAGCCCCAGCATTTT. It is translated as CATSREEGHGQPQHF. The chain is built from TRBV15 and TRBJ1-5; no reliable D call. Trimming stripped 0 bases from V and 6 bases from J, with 12 bases between. This CDR3 region has 15 residues. Germline-derived CDR1 and CDR2 are LNHNV and YYDKDF (reference sequence).

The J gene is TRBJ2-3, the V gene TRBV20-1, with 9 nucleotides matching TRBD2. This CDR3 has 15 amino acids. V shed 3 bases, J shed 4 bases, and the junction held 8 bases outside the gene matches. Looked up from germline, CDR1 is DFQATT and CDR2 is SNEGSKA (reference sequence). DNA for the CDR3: TGCAGTGCTAGTAGGCTAGCGGGAAAGGCAGATACGCAGTATTTT. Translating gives CSASRLAGKADTQYF.

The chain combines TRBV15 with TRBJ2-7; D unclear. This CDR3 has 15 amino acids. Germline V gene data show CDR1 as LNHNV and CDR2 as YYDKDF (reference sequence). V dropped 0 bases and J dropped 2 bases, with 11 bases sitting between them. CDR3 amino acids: CATSRDRFGTYEQYF. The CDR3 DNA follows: TGTGCCACCAGCAGAGATCGGTTCGGTACCTACGAGCAGTACTTC.

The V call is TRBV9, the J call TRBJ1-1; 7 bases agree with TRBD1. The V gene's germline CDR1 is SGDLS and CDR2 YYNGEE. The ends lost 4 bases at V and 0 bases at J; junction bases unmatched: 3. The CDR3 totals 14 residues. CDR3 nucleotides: TGTGCCAGCAGCTTGGGACAGCTGAACACTGAAGCTTTCTTT. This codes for CASSLGQLNTEAFF.

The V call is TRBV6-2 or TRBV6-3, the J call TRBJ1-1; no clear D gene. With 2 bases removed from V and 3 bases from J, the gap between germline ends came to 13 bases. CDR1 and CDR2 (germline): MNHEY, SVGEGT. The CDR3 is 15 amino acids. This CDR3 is CASSYRELGYTEAFF. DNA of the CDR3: TGTGCCAGCAGTTACCGGGAGTTGGGGTACACTGAAGCTTTCTTT.

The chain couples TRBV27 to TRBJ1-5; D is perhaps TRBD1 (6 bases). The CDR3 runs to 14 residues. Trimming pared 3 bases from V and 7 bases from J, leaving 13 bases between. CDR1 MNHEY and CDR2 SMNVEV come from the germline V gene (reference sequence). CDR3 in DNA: TGTGCCAGCAGTTTGACAGGACGATGGCAGCCCCAGCATTTT. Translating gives CASSLTGRWQPQHF.

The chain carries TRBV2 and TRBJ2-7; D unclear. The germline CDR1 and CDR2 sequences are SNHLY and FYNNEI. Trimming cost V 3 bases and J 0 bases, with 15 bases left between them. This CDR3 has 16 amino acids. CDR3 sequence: CASSDVSWQTSYEQYF. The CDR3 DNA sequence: TGTGCCAGCAGTGATGTTTCGTGGCAAACCTCCTACGAGCAGTACTTC.

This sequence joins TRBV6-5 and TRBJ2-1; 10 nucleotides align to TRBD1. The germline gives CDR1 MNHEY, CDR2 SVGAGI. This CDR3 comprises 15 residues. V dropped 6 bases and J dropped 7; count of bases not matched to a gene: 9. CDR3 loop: CASSQPGQGLNEQFF. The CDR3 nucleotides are TGTGCCAGCAGCCAACCGGGACAGGGGTTGAATGAGCAGTTCTTC.

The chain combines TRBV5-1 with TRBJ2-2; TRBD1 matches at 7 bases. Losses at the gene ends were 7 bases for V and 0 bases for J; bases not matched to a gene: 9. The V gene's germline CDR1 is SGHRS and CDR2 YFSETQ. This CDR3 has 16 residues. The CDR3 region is CASGDGQGANTGELFF. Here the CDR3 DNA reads TGCGCCAGCGGGGATGGGCAGGGGGCGAACACCGGGGAGCTGTTTTTT.

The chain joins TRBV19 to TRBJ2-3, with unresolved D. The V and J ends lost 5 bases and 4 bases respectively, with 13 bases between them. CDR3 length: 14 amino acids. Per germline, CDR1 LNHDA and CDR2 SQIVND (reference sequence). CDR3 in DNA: TGTGCCAGTAGTCCCCGAACTACTGCAGATACGCAGTATTTT. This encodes CASSPRTTADTQYF.

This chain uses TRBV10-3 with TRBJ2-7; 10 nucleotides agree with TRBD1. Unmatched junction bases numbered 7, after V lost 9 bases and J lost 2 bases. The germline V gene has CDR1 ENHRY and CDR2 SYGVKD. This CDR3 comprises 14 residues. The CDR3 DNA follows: TGTGCCATATCACCGGGACAGGGGCCCTACGAGCAGTACTTC. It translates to CAISPGQGPYEQYF.

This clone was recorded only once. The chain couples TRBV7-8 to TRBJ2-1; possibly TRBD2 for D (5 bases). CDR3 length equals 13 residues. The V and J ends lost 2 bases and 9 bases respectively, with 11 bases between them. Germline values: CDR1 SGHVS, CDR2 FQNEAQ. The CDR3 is CASSLITSGEQFF. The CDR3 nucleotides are TGTGCCAGCAGCTTAATCACCAGCGGTGAGCAGTTCTTC.